Following are 4 T cell receptor beta chains from one sample sequenced in a study of blood T cell repertoires in COVID-19. Clones were read by immunoSEQ multiplex PCR, and TCRdb kept only the in-frame ones, dropping some. This sample yields 55,000 to 95,000 clones, of which roughly 79% are seen a single time; approximately 22% belongs to the top ten. Sequencing was carried out using peripheral blood. These receptors originate from a woman aged 70-85 years with acute or convalescent COVID-19.

The chain is built from TRBV9 and TRBJ2-4, with 9 bases fitting TRBD2. CDR3 length equals 17 residues. Germline CDR1 SGDLS, CDR2 YYNGEE. V trimming: 0 bases; J trimming: 0 bases; junction bases outside the gene matches: 4. DNA of the CDR3: TGTGCCAGCAGCGTAGGGGCGGGAGGGTTAGCCAAAAACATTCAGTACTTC. This translates into CASSVGAGGLAKNIQYF.

V usage is TRBV19 and J usage is TRBJ1-4; perhaps TRBD1 as D (5 bases). There are 13 residues in the CDR3. V was cut by 2 bases and J by 8 bases, with 9 bases left in between. The germline V gene encodes CDR1 LNHDA and CDR2 SQIVND (reference sequence). CDR3 residues: CASSIRQGEKLFF. In nucleotides, the CDR3 is TGTGCCAGTAGTATACGGCAGGGAGAAAAACTGTTTTTT.

The chain uses TRBV18 and TRBJ2-1; TRBD2 might be the D (6 bases). Germline values: CDR1 KGHSH, CDR2 LQKENI. V lost 0 bases to trimming and J lost 8 bases, with 11 bases between them. This CDR3 is 14 amino acids long. CDR3 DNA: TGTGCCAGCTCACCACCGGGGACTGGGGATGAGCAGTTCTTC. As protein: CASSPPGTGDEQFF.

The chain has TRBV25-1 and TRBJ2-3, with a tentative D call TRBD2 (5 bases). The CDR3 is 13 residues long. Deletions cut 6 bases from V and 1 base from J, with 8 bases between. The V gene's germline CDR1 is MGHDK and CDR2 SYGVNS. CDR3 sequence: CASRGAGTDTQYF. CDR3 sequence (DNA): TGTGCCAGCAGGGGAGCGGGCACAGATACGCAGTATTTT.